This TCR beta chain appears in the sequencing data of a study of T cells in localized non-small cell lung cancer. Regarding this clone: Its target is unknown.

V lost 2 bases to trimming and J lost 5 bases, with 12 bases between them. The CDR3 length is 14 residues. Per the germline V gene, CDR1 is SGHAT and CDR2 is FQNNGV. Study conclusions and caveats: Without multi-region sequencing, intratumor heterogeneity could not be excluded. Appearing in adjacent lung were a median about 57 of the top 100 tumor clones. Exceeding tumor, uninvolved adjacent lung had the highest T cell clonality.

Sequenced by immunoSEQ multiplex PCR; TCRdb stores in-frame clones only, minus some. The repertoire holds around 15,000 clones, 90% seen once, with more than 0.95% in the top ten. The chain uses TRBV11-2 and TRBJ2-5; D could derive from TRBD1 or TRBD2 (5 bases each). This sequence was found in a woman between 35 and 70 years old with stage III lung adenocarcinoma. Sequenced material: peripheral blood mononuclear cells, taken before any cancer treatment. The chain's CDR3 is CASSLTAGAETQYF. CDR3 sequence (DNA): TGTGCCAGCAGCTTAACCGCCGGGGCCGAGACCCAGTACTTC. The whole variable domain, remainder taken from reference TRBV11-2 and TRBJ2-5, is EAGVAQSPRYKIIEKRQSVAFWCNPISGHATLYWYQQILGQGPKLLIQFQNNGVVDDSQLPKDRFSAERLKGVDSTLKIQPAKLEDSAVYLCASSLTAGAETQYFGPGTRLLVL.